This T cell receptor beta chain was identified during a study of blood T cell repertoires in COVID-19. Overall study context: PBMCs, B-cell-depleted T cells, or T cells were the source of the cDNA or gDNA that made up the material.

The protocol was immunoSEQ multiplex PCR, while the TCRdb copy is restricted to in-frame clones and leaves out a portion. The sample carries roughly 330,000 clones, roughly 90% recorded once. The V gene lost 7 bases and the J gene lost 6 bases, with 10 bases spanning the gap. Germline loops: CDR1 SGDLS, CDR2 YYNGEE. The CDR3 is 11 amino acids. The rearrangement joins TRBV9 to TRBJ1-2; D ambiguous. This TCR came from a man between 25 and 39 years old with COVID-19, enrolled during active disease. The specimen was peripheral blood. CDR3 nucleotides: TGTGCCAGCGCCGGGGAGCATGGCTACACCTTC. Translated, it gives CASAGEHGYTF.